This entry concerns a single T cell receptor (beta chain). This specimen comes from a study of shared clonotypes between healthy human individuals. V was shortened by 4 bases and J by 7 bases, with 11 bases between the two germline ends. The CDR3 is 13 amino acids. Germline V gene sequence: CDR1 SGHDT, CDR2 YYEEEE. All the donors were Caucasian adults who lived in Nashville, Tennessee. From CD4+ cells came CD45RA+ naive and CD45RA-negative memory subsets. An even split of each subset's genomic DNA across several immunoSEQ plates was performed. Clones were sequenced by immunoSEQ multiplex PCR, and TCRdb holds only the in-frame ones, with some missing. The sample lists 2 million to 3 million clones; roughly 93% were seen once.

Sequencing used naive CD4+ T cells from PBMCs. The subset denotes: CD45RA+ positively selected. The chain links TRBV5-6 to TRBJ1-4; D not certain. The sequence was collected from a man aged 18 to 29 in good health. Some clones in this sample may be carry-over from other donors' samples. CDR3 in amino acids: CASSLPPGEKLFF. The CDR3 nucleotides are TGTGCCAGCAGCCTGCCGCCGGGTGAAAAACTGTTTTTT.